Listed below are T cell receptor beta chains from one sample, sequenced in a study of T cell changes during pregnancy in multiple sclerosis. Assay: immunoSEQ multiplex PCR; the TCRdb copy retains only in-frame clones and omits some. Of about 38,000 clones listed, about 95% are singletons. The specimen was CD4+ T cells from peripheral blood mononuclear cells, collected in the second trimester of pregnancy. The receptors shown here come from a female donor with multiple sclerosis, enrolled in a pregnancy study. Both conserved end residues are part of each CDR3. The D gene is left open where the match is weak. For some rows the clone size is stated as once, few or many, or as a class when expanded; others skip it.

DNA	CDR3	D	V	J	size
TGTGCCAGCAGCCTTTCTAGGTACACTGAAGCTTTCTTT	CASSLSRYTEAFF	-	TRBV5-6	TRBJ1-1	-
TGTGCCAGGGATGGAGCGGGGGCGACCTACAATGAGCAGTTCTTC	CARDGAGATYNEQFF	TRBD2	TRBV7-9	TRBJ2-1	-
TGTGCCAGCAGCCCTACTAGTATACCCTACAATGAGCAGTTCTTC	CASSPTSIPYNEQFF	-	TRBV28	TRBJ2-1	-
TGTGCCAGCAGCCCCGGACTAGCTGCCAATGAGCAGTTCTTC	CASSPGLAANEQFF	TRBD2	TRBV7-3	TRBJ2-1	-
TGTGCCAGCAGCTTGGGGCGGGCGGACACTGAAGCTTTCTTT	CASSLGRADTEAFF	-	TRBV5-4	TRBJ1-1	-
TGTGCCAGCAACCCTACAGGGGGTCATCAGCCCCAGCATTTT	CASNPTGGHQPQHF	TRBD1	TRBV2	TRBJ1-5	-
TGCGCCAGCAACGACCGAGGAGGCGGGGGGTTAAACACCGGGGAGCTGTTTTTT	CASNDRGGGGLNTGELFF	TRBD2	TRBV5-1	TRBJ2-2	-
TGTGCCAGCAGTTACGAGCGGGGGGTCAGCTCCTACGAGCAGTACTTC	CASSYERGVSSYEQYF	TRBD2	TRBV6-6	TRBJ2-7	-
TGTGCCAGCAGTTCGGAGGCGGGGGGCCATGAGCAGTTCTTC	CASSSEAGGHEQFF	TRBD2	TRBV6-5	TRBJ2-1	-
TGTGCCAGCAGCTTAGGTGTAGCACTAGCGAGCAGCACAGATACGCAGTATTTT	CASSLGVALASSTDTQYF	TRBD2	TRBV7-9	TRBJ2-3	-
TGTGCCAGAGCGGTGGAACTTGAGACCCAGTACTTC	CARAVELETQYF	-	TRBV21-1	TRBJ2-5	-
TGCAGTGCTGGAGACCGGGAGACCCAGTACTTC	CSAGDRETQYF	-	TRBV20-1	TRBJ2-5	-
TGCAGCGTTGAAGGGGCCCTTGAAGCTTTCTTT	CSVEGALEAFF	-	TRBV29-1	TRBJ1-1	-
TGTGCCAGCAGCCACTCCGAGCTAGCGGGAGTAGTAACCGGGGAGCTGTTTTTT	CASSHSELAGVVTGELFF	TRBD2	TRBV7-8	TRBJ2-2	-
TGTGCCAGCAGCCCCGGGGACAGGGCACAAGAGACCCAGTACTTC	CASSPGDRAQETQYF	TRBD1	TRBV5-4	TRBJ2-5	once
TGTGCCAGCAGCTCCGCTCGACACACACCACCCCTCCACTTT	CASSSARHTPPLHF	-	TRBV7-9	TRBJ1-6	-
TGTGCCAGCAGACTCACGACAGCAGACAAAAACATTCAGTACTTC	CASRLTTADKNIQYF	-	TRBV9	TRBJ2-4	-
TGTGCCAACGGACTAGCGGGAGGGCCGGGGGAGACCCAGTACTTC	CANGLAGGPGETQYF	TRBD2	TRBV2	TRBJ2-5	-
TGTGCCAGCAGGGACAGGGGGTATTCACCCCTCCACTTT	CASRDRGYSPLHF	TRBD1	TRBV6-1	TRBJ1-6	-
TGTGCCAGCCTCGGGAGGCGCAACAATGAGCAGTTCTTC	CASLGRRNNEQFF	TRBD2	TRBV6-1	TRBJ2-1	-
TGTGCCAGCAGCGTAGGAGTTAGCGGGGGGGCAGATACGCAGTATTTT	CASSVGVSGGADTQYF	TRBD2	TRBV9	TRBJ2-3	once
TGTGCCAGCATCAGGGGTGGGCAGCAGAATGAAAAACTGTTTTTT	CASIRGGQQNEKLFF	-	TRBV6-1	TRBJ1-4	-
TGTGCCAGCAGCTTAGGTGGAGGGGTCACAGATACGCAGTATTTT	CASSLGGGVTDTQYF	-	TRBV11-3	TRBJ2-3	-
TGTGCCAGTAGTACCCTGGGACTTTCTAGCACAGATACGCAGTATTTT	CASSTLGLSSTDTQYF	-	TRBV19	TRBJ2-3	-